Each of the 5 T cell receptor beta chains below was sequenced from the same sample in a study of blood T cell repertoires in COVID-19. TCRdb's table, derived via immunoSEQ multiplex PCR, lists solely in-frame clones and lacks some. Of some 50,000 clones in the sample, approximately 80% are singletons; the top ten hold around 20%. Input material: peripheral blood. Every receptor here comes from a human donor with active or convalescent COVID-19. The donor label of this sample is uncertain.

V is TRBV19 and J is TRBJ2-3; possible D gene TRBD1, 6 bases. Germline V gene lookup returns CDR1 LNHDA and CDR2 SQIVND (reference sequence). The ends were cut back, 10 bases at V and 3 bases at J, with 8 bases in the middle. This CDR3 has 11 residues. CDR3 region: CATDRTDTQYF. CDR3 sequence (DNA): TGTGCCACTGACAGGACAGATACGCAGTATTTT.

CDR3 nucleotide sequence: TGTGCCAGCAGCCCCCGGGATAGCAGTTCCACAGATACGCAGTATTTT. Translating it yields CASSPRDSSSTDTQYF. The chain links TRBV6-2 or TRBV6-3 to TRBJ2-3; perhaps TRBD2 as D (5 bases). In germline, CDR1 is MNHEY, CDR2 SVGEGT. CDR3 length equals 16 residues. V was pared by 6 bases and J by 2 bases, with 18 bases between.

As to this clone: The same CDR3 arises from other DNA sequences in this sample as well. This chain joins TRBV28 and TRBJ2-7; D may be TRBD1 (6 bases). Germline V gene data show CDR1 as MDHEN and CDR2 as SYDVKM. Trimming shortened V by 5 bases and J by 1 base, and 12 bases separated the two germline ends. The CDR3 is 14 residues long. The CDR3 sequence: CASSPPGQSYEQYF. The CDR3 nucleotides are TGTGCCAGCAGTCCTCCGGGACAATCCTACGAGCAGTACTTC. Together with reference TRBV28 and TRBJ2-7, the CDR3 gives the full variable domain: DVKVTQSSRYLVKRTGEKVFLECVQDMDHENMFWYRQDPGLGLRLIYFSYDVKMKEKGDIPEGYSVSREKKERFSLILESASTNQTSMYLCASSPPGQSYEQYFGPGTRLTVT.

The chain recombines TRBV9 with TRBJ2-1; D is unresolved. CDR1 and CDR2 (germline): SGDLS, YYNGEE. The V and J ends lost 0 bases and 5 bases respectively, with 9 bases between them. CDR3 length: 14 amino acids. DNA for the CDR3: TGTGCCAGCAGCGTAGCTAAGAATAACAATGAGCAGTTCTTC. It is translated as CASSVAKNNNEQFF. The full variable domain, completed using reference TRBV9 and TRBJ2-1, is DSGVTQTPKHLITATGQRVTLRCSPRSGDLSVYWYQQSLDQGLQFLIQYYNGEERAKGNILERFSAQQFPDLHSELNLSSLELGDSALYFCASSVAKNNNEQFFGPGTRLTVL.

The chain uses TRBV9 and TRBJ1-6, with 7 bases lining up with TRBD1. From germline, CDR1 is SGDLS and CDR2 YYNGEE. CDR3 length: 16 amino acids. The junction had 7 bases not matched to a gene; V was cut back by 0 bases and J by 7 bases. This CDR3 reads CASSVGSGTENSPLHF. Here the CDR3 DNA reads TGTGCCAGCAGCGTAGGGTCTGGGACAGAGAATTCACCCCTCCACTTT.